This T cell receptor (beta chain) is from a study of shared clonotypes between healthy human individuals. For the study at large: A few men and a couple of women, aged 18 to 49, were donors.

TCRdb's copy holds only in-frame clones and misses some; the assay was immunoSEQ multiplex PCR. Seen here are millions of clones, about 92% observed once, and the top ten hold 1.5% to 2%. The germline CDR1 and CDR2 sequences are SGDLS and YYNGEE. V was clipped by 3 bases and J by 8 bases; unmatched bases: 7. The CDR3 spans 14 residues. Notes on this clone: As yet, its antigen is unknown.

Naive CD8 cells lacked CD45RO and underwent positive selection for CCR7, leaving out terminally differentiated effector memory CD45RA+ cells. The study, taken as a whole, reports: A handful of donors showed sharing of 4.5% to 6% of naive CD4 clonotypes. An effect of sequencing depth on clonotype sharing among donors was expected.

The chain is built from TRBV9 and TRBJ2-1; 8 positions agree with TRBD2. The sequence derives from a man in his late teens or twenties in good health. Some clones in this sample may be carry-over from other donors' samples. The specimen was naive CD8+ T cells from PBMCs. As DNA, the CDR3 is TGTGCCAGCAGCGCAGCGGGAGCGCGGGATGAGCAGTTCTTC. The encoded protein is CASSAAGARDEQFF.